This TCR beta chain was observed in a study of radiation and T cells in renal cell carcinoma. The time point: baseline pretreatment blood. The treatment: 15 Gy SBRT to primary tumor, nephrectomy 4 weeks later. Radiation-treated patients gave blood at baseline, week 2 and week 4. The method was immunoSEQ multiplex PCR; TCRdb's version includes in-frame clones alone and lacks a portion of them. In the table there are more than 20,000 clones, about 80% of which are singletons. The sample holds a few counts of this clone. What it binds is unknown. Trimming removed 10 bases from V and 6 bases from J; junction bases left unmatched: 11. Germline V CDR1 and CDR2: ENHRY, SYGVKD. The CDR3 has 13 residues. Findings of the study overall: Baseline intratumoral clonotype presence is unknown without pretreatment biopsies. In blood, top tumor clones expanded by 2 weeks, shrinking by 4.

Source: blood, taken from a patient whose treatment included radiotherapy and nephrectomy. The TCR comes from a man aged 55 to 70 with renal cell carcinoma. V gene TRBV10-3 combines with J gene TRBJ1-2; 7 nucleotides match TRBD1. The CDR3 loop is CATPKDRFDGYTF. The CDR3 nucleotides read TGTGCCACGCCAAAGGACAGGTTCGATGGCTACACCTTC.